Following are 28 T cell receptor beta chains from one sample sequenced in a study of blood T cell repertoires in COVID-19. The method was immunoSEQ multiplex PCR; TCRdb's version includes in-frame clones alone and lacks a portion of them. The table has about 86,000 clones, approximately 90% seen once. The sequenced sample consisted of PBMCs or T cells enriched from blood (not recorded which). These receptors originate from a woman between 50 and 59 years old with acute COVID-19.

The V gene is TRBV30, the J gene TRBJ1-5; D uncertain. Germline CDR1 reads GTSNPN; CDR2 reads SVGIG (reference sequence). Deletions cut 2 bases from V and 0 bases from J, with 11 bases between. There are 15 residues in the CDR3. The CDR3 loop is CAWSTTTRSNQPQHF. The CDR3, as DNA: TGTGCCTGGAGTACCACGACACGTAGCAATCAGCCCCAGCATTTT.

The rearrangement joins TRBV19 to TRBJ2-7; possibly TRBD1 for D (5 bases). CDR3 length: 11 amino acids. From germline, CDR1 is LNHDA and CDR2 SQIVND (reference sequence). V lost 8 bases, J lost 1 base, and 6 bases lay in between. CDR3 region: CASGASYEQYF. The CDR3 DNA is TGTGCCAGTGGGGCATCCTACGAGCAGTACTTC.

The chain recombines TRBV19 with TRBJ2-5, with 7 bases lining up with TRBD2. CDR1 is LNHDA, CDR2 SQIVND, per germline (reference sequence). The CDR3 is 15 residues long. Germline trimming cut 4 bases from V and 4 bases from J; bases unmatched to any gene: 9. This CDR3 reads CASSNGLAVVETQYF. DNA of the CDR3: TGTGCCAGTAGTAACGGGCTAGCGGTGGTAGAGACCCAGTACTTC.

J is TRBJ2-3 and V is TRBV27; 7 bases are a match to TRBD1. The CDR3 totals 14 residues. Per germline, CDR1 MNHEY and CDR2 SMNVEV (reference sequence). Trimming removed 5 bases from V and 6 bases from J; junction bases left unmatched: 8. This chain's CDR3 is CASSSRDSRDTQYF. For the CDR3, the DNA is TGTGCCAGCAGTAGTCGGGACAGCCGGGATACGCAGTATTTT.

This clone was counted a single time. The chain links TRBV19 to TRBJ1-5; no reliable D call. V lost 5 bases and J lost 0, with 17 bases in between. This CDR3 is 17 amino acids long. Germline V gives CDR1 LNHDA, CDR2 SQIVND (reference sequence). The CDR3 reads CASSAQTDHNSNQPQHF. The CDR3 region has the DNA TGTGCCAGTAGTGCTCAGACTGACCATAATAGCAATCAGCCCCAGCATTTT.

This clone occurred once. This chain connects TRBV5-6 to TRBJ2-2; 7 nucleotides match TRBD1. Germline lookup yields CDR1 SGHDT and CDR2 YYEEEE. Trimming removed 4 bases from V and 3 bases from J; junction bases left unmatched: 6. The CDR3 has 15 amino acids. The DNA for the CDR3 is TGTGCCAGCAGCATGGGACAGCTCTACACCGGGGAGCTGTTTTTT. Its protein product is CASSMGQLYTGELFF.

The rearrangement links TRBV4-1 to TRBJ2-7, with 9 nucleotides matching TRBD2. Per the germline V gene, CDR1 is MGHRA and CDR2 is YSYEKL. J gave up 4 bases and V 2 bases, and 9 bases lay outside the gene matches. The CDR3 contains 16 residues. The CDR3 region has the DNA TGCGCCAGCAGCCAATCCGGACTAGCGTTTGATTACGAGCAGTACTTC. It encodes CASSQSGLAFDYEQYF.

The chain recombines TRBV7-3 with TRBJ2-7, with D possibly TRBD1 on 5 matching bases. Trimming left V 2 bases short and J 0 bases short, with 5 bases between. The CDR3 runs to 13 residues. Germline assignment: CDR1 SGHTA and CDR2 FQGTGA. The CDR3 nucleotides are TGTGCCAGCAGCTTAGGACACTCCTACGAGCAGTACTTC. Its translation: CASSLGHSYEQYF. Filled out from reference TRBV7-3 and TRBJ2-7, the complete variable domain reads GAGVSQTPSNKVTEKGKYVELRCDPISGHTALYWYRQSLGQGPEFLIYFQGTGAADDSGLPNDRFFAVRPEGSVSTLKIQRTERGDSAVYLCASSLGHSYEQYFGPGTRLTVT.

The gene calls are TRBV2 and TRBJ1-2; TRBD1 agrees at 9 bases. This CDR3 has 15 residues. V trimming: 7 bases; J trimming: 2 bases; junction bases outside the gene matches: 8. Germline CDR1 and CDR2: SNHLY and FYNNEI. The DNA of the CDR3 is TGTGCCAGCAATATAATGGGACAGGGAAACTATGGCTACACCTTC. Translation gives CASNIMGQGNYGYTF.

This chain joins TRBV2 and TRBJ1-2; 10 bases are shared with TRBD1. This CDR3 contains 14 residues. CDR1 and CDR2 from the germline V gene are SNHLY and FYNNEI. The ends lost 5 bases at V and 4 bases at J; junction bases unmatched: 4. CDR3 region: CASSRDRGSYGYTF. The CDR3 coding sequence is TGTGCCAGCAGTCGGGACAGGGGATCCTATGGCTACACCTTC. The full variable domain, rest sourced from reference TRBV2 and TRBJ1-2, is EPEVTQTPSHQVTQMGQEVILRCVPISNHLYFYWYRQILGQKVEFLVSFYNNEISEKSEIFDDQFSVERPDGSNFTLKIRSTKLEDSAMYFCASSRDRGSYGYTFGSGTRLTVV.

The gene calls are TRBV6-5 and TRBJ1-2, with 10 bases aligning to TRBD1. With V trimmed by 2 bases and J by 4 bases, 4 bases remained unmatched. Germline-derived CDR1 and CDR2 are MNHEY and SVGAGI. The CDR3 contains 15 residues. The CDR3 sequence: CASSYQRTGGYGYTF. CDR3 DNA: TGTGCCAGCAGTTACCAAAGGACAGGGGGCTATGGCTACACCTTC.

This chain joins TRBV7-9 and TRBJ1-4; 10 positions agree with TRBD1. The germline CDR1 and CDR2 sequences are SEHNR and FQNEAQ (reference sequence). The CDR3 has 16 residues. V lost 5 bases and J lost 5; bases outside the gene matches: 8. The CDR3 bases are TGTGCCAGCAGCCGTACCCGGACAGGGGGGAATGAAAAACTGTTTTTT. Its protein product is CASSRTRTGGNEKLFF.

The rearrangement joins TRBV29-1 to TRBJ2-3; 9 bases match TRBD1. The CDR3 extends over 13 amino acids. Germline V gene lookup returns CDR1 SQVTM and CDR2 ANQGSEA. The CDR3 DNA is TGCAACGTCGCACAGGGGGCTGAAGATACGCAGTATTTT. Translating gives CNVAQGAEDTQYF.

The chain recombines TRBV11-2 with TRBJ2-1; D possibly corresponds to TRBD1 (6 bases). The V end lost 1 base, the J end lost 7 bases, and 11 bases lay between the germline ends. The CDR3 covers 14 residues. Germline V lookup: CDR1 SGHAT, CDR2 FQNNGV. The CDR3 coding sequence is TGTGCCAGCAGCTTAGGGGGGCTCGGTAATGAGCAGTTCTTC. It encodes CASSLGGLGNEQFF.

V usage is TRBV27 and J usage is TRBJ1-2, with 8 bases matching TRBD1. Germline trimming cut 6 bases from V and 7 bases from J; bases unmatched to any gene: 10. The CDR3 runs 14 residues. CDR1 is MNHEY and CDR2 is SMNVEV in the germline V gene (reference sequence). CDR3 coding DNA: TGTGCCAGCAGCCCGACAGGGGCAGCTGGTGGCTACACCTTC. Translating it yields CASSPTGAAGGYTF.

The chain employs TRBV19 and TRBJ2-1, with D uncertain. The germline gives CDR1 LNHDA, CDR2 SQIVND (reference sequence). Trimming took off 5 bases at V and 0 bases at J, with 11 bases between the two ends. The CDR3 extends over 15 amino acids. CDR3 DNA: TGTGCCAGTAGTCGGGTCGGCACCTCCTACAATGAGCAGTTCTTC. Its translation: CASSRVGTSYNEQFF.

The chain links TRBV5-1 to TRBJ2-5, with 8 bases aligning to TRBD1. Germline CDR1 reads SGHRS; CDR2 reads YFSETQ. Trimming removed 0 bases from V and 4 bases from J; junction bases left unmatched: 11. This CDR3 region has 17 residues. This CDR3 reads CASSLADREDMGETQYF. The DNA of the CDR3 is TGCGCCAGCAGCTTGGCGGACAGGGAAGATATGGGAGAGACCCAGTACTTC.

J is TRBJ2-3 and V is TRBV19; 7 positions agree with TRBD1. With V trimmed by 10 bases and J by 3 bases, 10 bases remained unmatched. Germline V gene sequence: CDR1 LNHDA, CDR2 SQIVND (reference sequence). The CDR3 sequence is 14 residues long. This CDR3 is CATSDRAETDTQYF. DNA for the CDR3: TGTGCCACCTCCGACAGGGCAGAAACAGATACGCAGTATTTT.

The chain recombines TRBV4-3 with TRBJ2-3; no firm D call. V was pared by 0 bases and J by 4 bases, with 14 bases between. This CDR3 contains 16 residues. The V gene's germline CDR1 is LGHNA and CDR2 YSLEER. CDR3 residues: CASSQERLVGADTQYF. CDR3 nucleotide sequence: TGCGCCAGCAGCCAAGAACGGCTAGTCGGCGCAGATACGCAGTATTTT.

The V and J genes are TRBV4-1 and TRBJ1-1; TRBD1 agrees at 9 bases. The CDR3 length is 14 residues. J gave up 6 bases and V 1 base, and 3 bases lay outside the gene matches. Germline lookup yields CDR1 MGHRA and CDR2 YSYEKL. The CDR3, as DNA: TGCGCCAGCAGCCAAGTGGGGGACAGGGCTGAAGCTTTCTTT. Protein sequence: CASSQVGDRAEAFF.

The chain carries TRBV2 and TRBJ1-3; weak D call: TRBD1 (5 bases). The V gene lost 7 bases and the J gene lost 1 base, with 23 bases spanning the gap. In germline, CDR1 is SNHLY, CDR2 FYNNEI. This CDR3 contains 18 residues. The CDR3 DNA sequence: TGTGCCAGCATTTTTGACAGCCACCTGGTTATATCTGGAAACACCATATATTTT. Translation: CASIFDSHLVISGNTIYF.

The chain uses TRBV3-1 (or the pseudogene TRBV3-2) and TRBJ2-1; 12 bases fit TRBD2. J lost 4 bases, V lost 6 bases, and 4 bases had no gene match. The CDR3 sequence is 15 residues long. Per the germline V gene, CDR1 is LGHDT and CDR2 is YNNKEL (reference sequence). The CDR3 DNA reads as TGTGCCAGCAGTCACGGGACTAGCGGGTACAATGAGCAGTTCTTC. This gives the protein CASSHGTSGYNEQFF.

V gene TRBV6-5 combines with J gene TRBJ1-3; the D gene is possibly TRBD1 (6 bases). In germline, CDR1 is MNHEY, CDR2 SVGAGI. This CDR3 is built from 15 residues. Between the trimmed V and J ends, which lost 6 bases and 2 bases, there was a span of 14 bases. CDR3 sequence: CASRSAQGTGNTIYF. CDR3 DNA sequence: TGTGCCAGCAGGTCCGCACAGGGCACTGGAAACACCATATATTTT.

This chain connects TRBV10-3 to TRBJ1-6; 9 positions match TRBD1. J gave up 10 bases and V 7 bases, and 8 bases lay outside the gene matches. CDR1 is ENHRY and CDR2 is SYGVKD in the germline V gene. CDR3 length equals 14 residues. DNA for the CDR3: TGTGCCATCACTCCGGACAGGGGAGGCTCACCCCTCCACTTT. Protein product: CAITPDRGGSPLHF.

The chain has TRBV6-2 or TRBV6-3 and TRBJ1-5; TRBD1 is a possible D gene (5 bases). V was clipped by 0 bases and J by 2 bases, with 14 bases between them. This CDR3 comprises 17 residues. From germline, CDR1 is MNHEY and CDR2 SVGEGT. The CDR3 sequence is CASSYSNRGGGNQPQHF. CDR3 sequence (DNA): TGTGCCAGCAGTTACTCGAATAGGGGTGGCGGCAATCAGCCCCAGCATTTT.

V gene TRBV28 combines with J gene TRBJ2-3; 7 nucleotides line up with TRBD1. This CDR3 region has 12 residues. The J segment lost 8 bases and the V segment lost 4 bases, leaving 3 bases of the junction unmatched. The germline CDR1 and CDR2 sequences are MDHEN and SYDVKM. This CDR3 reads CASSSTGLTQYF. Written as DNA, the CDR3 is TGTGCCAGCAGTTCGACAGGGCTTACGCAGTATTTT.

V usage is TRBV27 and J usage is TRBJ2-7; maybe TRBD2 (5 bases). CDR1 is MNHEY and CDR2 is SMNVEV in the germline V gene (reference sequence). Trimming took off 4 bases at V and 1 base at J, with 8 bases between the two ends. The CDR3 runs 13 residues. Here the CDR3 DNA reads TGTGCCAGCAGTTCGGGGATTTCCTACGAGCAGTACTTC. It encodes CASSSGISYEQYF.

The rearrangement joins TRBV5-4 to TRBJ2-3; no definite D call. Trimming took off 0 bases at V and 0 bases at J, with 8 bases between the two ends. This CDR3 has 15 amino acids. CDR1 SGHNT and CDR2 YYREEE come from the germline V gene (reference sequence). The CDR3 is CASSLAQTSTDTQYF. CDR3 coding DNA: TGTGCCAGCAGCTTGGCGCAGACTAGCACAGATACGCAGTATTTT.